What follows describes a single T cell receptor beta chain. This clone showed up just once. Its antigen remains unidentified. Per-base qualities were not stored, and no clone one base away is much larger. Using the deep immunoSEQ assay, multiplex PCR amplified TCR CDR3 regions from genomic DNA. For each cell subset, the extracted genomic DNA was distributed evenly across all wells of several immunoSEQ 96-well plates, and each plate served as one replicate. Each replicate PCR for sorted subsets received about 0.2 ug genomic DNA, equal to about 29,000 T cell genomes. Purified libraries were quantified with a Qubit 3.0 fluorometer, sized on a Bioanalyzer 2100, and re-quantified with the KAPA Library Quantification kit. A separate single-read 150-cycle Illumina NextSeq 550 flow cell was used to sequence each immunoSEQ 96-well plate. On the authors' methods: Because only junctional sequences without quality scores were contained in the immunoSEQ output, filtering matching that applied to full-length reads could not be performed. Sequences were annotated with PyIR, a Python wrapper for IgBLAST v1.9, and V/J genes and CDR3 were assigned using IMGT germline references. Reads with weak V/J assignments (E-value above 1e-6), missing CDR3, stop codons, out-of-frame junctions, or ambiguous translated residues were removed. V3J clonotypes were defined as sequences sharing an identical inferred V gene, J gene, and CDR3 amino acid sequence. Percentage overlap between repertoires was calculated by dividing the number of shared unique clonotypes by the size of the smaller repertoire. Three approaches were used to assess repertoire richness: RTK rarefaction, the Chao1 estimator, and Recon v2.1 estimates of unobserved clonotypes. OLGA was used to compute generation probabilities for all TCRbeta clonotypes that the gDNA method yielded from a few donors. TCRdb limited this immuneACCESS table to in-frame rearrangements with V and J called. A share of clones is missing; checked studies link under half to unresolved V genes, and the rest is unexplained. The V and J calls and the clone size are those of that table, but D and trimming were determined from the DNA. This sample holds about 2,100,000 clones; 90% to 95% were observed only once. About 1.8% of the sample is held by the ten biggest clonotypes.

This record belongs to a study of shared clonotypes between healthy human individuals (dated by TCRdb to between 2020 and 2021). With regard to the full study: The cohort included three men and a couple of women between 18 and 49 years of age. Libraries were prepared and TCR repertoires were sequenced by different laboratories using diverse techniques, in order to increase sequencing depth and limit assay-specific biases. For each donor, three plates each were used for CD4 naive and CD4 memory, two plates were used for CD8 naive, and one plate was used for CD8 memory. Leukapheresis yielded between about 0.8 and 8.9 billion PBMCs per donor. The study deeply sequenced blood TCR repertoires of roughly five healthy adults to estimate repertoire size and the extent of clonotype sharing between individuals. General findings and caveats noted by the study authors: Even with the large sequencing depth, rarefaction of the sorted-subset datasets indicated that sequencing was incomplete. Clonotypes shared by all four sorted-subset donors showed higher generation probabilities than non-shared clonotypes. Based on pairwise subsampling, the degree of clonotype sharing among donors was expected to be affected by sequencing depth. Because the study included a small number of donors, the genetic and exposure-history diversity represented was limited. Larger estimated clonotype richness was generally found for naive subsets than for memory subsets. When several donors were compared, the shared fraction of clonotypes was approximately 5% for naive CD4, more than 3% for naive CD8, 2% to 2.5% for memory CD4, and under 0.5% for memory CD8. Only blood was sampled, and tissue TCR repertoires likely differ from those in blood.

In the germline V gene, CDR1 corresponds to SGDLS and CDR2 to YYNGEE. From cysteine to phenylalanine, the CDR3 is 12 amino acids long. The retained sequence is limited to the CDR3, 36 bases, with the frame set at the first base. The V end gives up 8 bases and the J end 5 bases, leaving 4 bases in the junction not matched to a gene. CD8 naive samples were CD45RO-negative cells positively selected for CCR7, giving a CD45RA+CCR7+ population that excluded TemRA cells. Donors were healthy HIV-negative adults with no recently reported acute infections or vaccinations. Every donor was a Caucasian adult living in Nashville, Tennessee, USA. After blood collection by leukapheresis, PBMCs were isolated using Ficoll-Histopaque density gradient centrifugation and then cryopreserved in the vapor phase of liquid nitrogen. Analytical flow cytometry was used to check the purity and quantity of each magnetically sorted T cell population. Genomic DNA was isolated from each sorted fraction and quantified by UV absorbance on a Nanodrop 2000c.

Sequenced input: naive CD8+ T cells from PBMCs. What the cell subset or site label conveys for this sample: CD45RA+CCR7+. This sequence originates from a man between 18 and 29 years old in good health. Some clones in this sample may be carry-over from other donors' samples. In this chain, TRBV9 is recombined with TRBJ2-3, with TRBD2 matching 8 junction bases. The nucleotide sequence is given as TGTGCCAGTAACGGGGGGGAAGATACGCAGTATTTT. The translation is CASNGGEDTQYF.